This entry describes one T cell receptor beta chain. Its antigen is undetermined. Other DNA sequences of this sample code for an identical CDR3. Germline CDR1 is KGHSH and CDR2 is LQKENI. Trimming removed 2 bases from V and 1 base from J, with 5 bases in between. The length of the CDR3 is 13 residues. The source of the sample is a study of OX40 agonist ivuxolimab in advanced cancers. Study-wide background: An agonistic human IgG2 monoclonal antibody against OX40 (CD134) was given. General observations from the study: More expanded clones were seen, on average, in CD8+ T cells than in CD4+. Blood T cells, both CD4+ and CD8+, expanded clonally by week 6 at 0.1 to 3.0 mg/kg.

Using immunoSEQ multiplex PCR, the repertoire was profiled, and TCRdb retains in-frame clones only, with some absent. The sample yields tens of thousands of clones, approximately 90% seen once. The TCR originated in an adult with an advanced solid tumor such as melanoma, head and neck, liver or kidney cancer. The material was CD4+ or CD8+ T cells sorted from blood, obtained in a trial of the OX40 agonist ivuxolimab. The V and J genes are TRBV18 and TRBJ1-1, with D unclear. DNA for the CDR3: TGTGCCAGCTCACCATCGGAGAACACTGAAGCTTTCTTT. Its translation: CASSPSENTEAFF.